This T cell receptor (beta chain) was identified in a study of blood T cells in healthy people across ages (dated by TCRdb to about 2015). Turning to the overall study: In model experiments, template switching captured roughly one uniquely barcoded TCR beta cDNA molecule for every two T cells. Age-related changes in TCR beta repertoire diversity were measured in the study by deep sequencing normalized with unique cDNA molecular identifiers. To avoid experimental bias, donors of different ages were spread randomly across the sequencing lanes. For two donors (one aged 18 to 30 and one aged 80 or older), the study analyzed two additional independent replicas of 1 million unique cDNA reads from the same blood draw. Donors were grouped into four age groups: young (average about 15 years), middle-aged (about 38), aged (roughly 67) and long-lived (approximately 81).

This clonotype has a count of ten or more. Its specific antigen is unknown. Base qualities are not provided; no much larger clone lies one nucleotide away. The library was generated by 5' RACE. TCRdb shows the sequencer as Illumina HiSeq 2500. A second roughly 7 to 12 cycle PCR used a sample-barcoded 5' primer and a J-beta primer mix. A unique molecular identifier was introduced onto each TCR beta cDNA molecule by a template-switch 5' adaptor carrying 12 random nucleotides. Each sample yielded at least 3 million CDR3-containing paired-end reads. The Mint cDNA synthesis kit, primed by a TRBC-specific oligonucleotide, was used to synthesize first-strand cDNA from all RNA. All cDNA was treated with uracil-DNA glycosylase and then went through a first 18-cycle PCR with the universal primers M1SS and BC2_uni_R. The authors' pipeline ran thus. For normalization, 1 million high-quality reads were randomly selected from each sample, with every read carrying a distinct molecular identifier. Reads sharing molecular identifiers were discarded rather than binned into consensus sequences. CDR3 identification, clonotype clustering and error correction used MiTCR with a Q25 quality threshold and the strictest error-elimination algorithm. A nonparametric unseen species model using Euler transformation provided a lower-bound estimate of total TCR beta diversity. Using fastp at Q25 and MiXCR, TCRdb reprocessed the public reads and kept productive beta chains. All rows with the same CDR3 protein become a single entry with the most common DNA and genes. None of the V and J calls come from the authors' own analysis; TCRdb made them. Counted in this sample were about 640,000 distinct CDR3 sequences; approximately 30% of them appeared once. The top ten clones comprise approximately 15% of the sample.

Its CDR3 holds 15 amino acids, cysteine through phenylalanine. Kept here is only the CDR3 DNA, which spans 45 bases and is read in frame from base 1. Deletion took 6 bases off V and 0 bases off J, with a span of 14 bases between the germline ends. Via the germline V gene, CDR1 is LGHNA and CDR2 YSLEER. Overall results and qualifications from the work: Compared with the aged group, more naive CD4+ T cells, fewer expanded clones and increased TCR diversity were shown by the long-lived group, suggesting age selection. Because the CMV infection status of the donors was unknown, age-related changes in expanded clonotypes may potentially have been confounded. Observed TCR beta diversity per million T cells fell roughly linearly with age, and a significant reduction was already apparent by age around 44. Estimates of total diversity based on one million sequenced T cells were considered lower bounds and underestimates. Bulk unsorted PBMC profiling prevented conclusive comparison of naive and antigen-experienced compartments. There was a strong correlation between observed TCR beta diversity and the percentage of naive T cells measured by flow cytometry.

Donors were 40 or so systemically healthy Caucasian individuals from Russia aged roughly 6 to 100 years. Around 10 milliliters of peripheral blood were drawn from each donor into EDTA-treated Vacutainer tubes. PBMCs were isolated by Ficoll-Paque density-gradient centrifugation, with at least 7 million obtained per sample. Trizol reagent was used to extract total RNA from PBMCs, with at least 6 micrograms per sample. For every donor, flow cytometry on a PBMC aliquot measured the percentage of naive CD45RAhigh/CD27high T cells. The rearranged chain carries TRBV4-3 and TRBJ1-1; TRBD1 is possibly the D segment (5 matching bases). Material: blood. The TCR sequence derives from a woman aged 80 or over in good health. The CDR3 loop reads CASSHRGRVNTEAFF. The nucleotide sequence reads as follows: TGCGCCAGCAGTCATCGGGGCAGGGTGAACACTGAAGCTTTCTTT.